Listed below are T cell receptor beta chains from one sample, sequenced in a study of shared clonotypes between healthy human individuals. Here immunoSEQ multiplex PCR was the method, and the copy in TCRdb shows in-frame clones only, minus some. Altogether approximately 1.5 million clones are present, nearly 99% being singletons, with the ten largest covering less than 0.55%. Input material: naive CD4+ T cells sorted from blood. These receptor sequences come from a man aged 25-45 years in good health. CDR3s include the opening cysteine and the closing phenylalanine or tryptophan. Fields, in order: V gene, D gene, J gene, clone size, CDR3 length, CDR3 protein, CDR3 DNA. A D gene is named only where the DNA matches it firmly. Not all rows give a size; the values are once, few, many and, for expanded clones, a class.

TRBV6-5	-	TRBJ2-7	-	13	CASSWSDSAEQYF	TGTGCCAGCAGTTGGTCGGACTCTGCGGAGCAGTACTTC
TRBV6-1	TRBD2	TRBJ2-1	-	15	CASSGGLAGYNEQFF	TGTGCCAGCAGTGGCGGACTAGCGGGCTACAATGAGCAGTTCTTC
TRBV7-2	-	TRBJ2-7	-	13	CASSRRVTYEQYF	TGTGCCAGCAGCCGGAGGGTAACCTACGAGCAGTACTTC
TRBV29-1	TRBD1	TRBJ1-2	-	16	CSVLRDRGLGPYGYTF	TGCAGCGTTCTCCGGGACAGGGGATTAGGGCCCTATGGCTACACCTTC
TRBV19	TRBD2	TRBJ2-1	-	18	CASSILGSAGAFPTEQFF	TGTGCCAGTAGTATACTAGGTTCGGCGGGAGCATTTCCCACTGAGCAGTTCTTC
TRBV29-1	TRBD1	TRBJ1-2	-	14	CSVDSGGSSYGYTF	TGCAGCGTTGACTCAGGGGGCTCTTCCTATGGCTACACCTTC
TRBV6-5	-	TRBJ2-7	-	13	CASRIPGTYEQYF	TGTGCCAGCAGGATACCAGGAACCTACGAGCAGTACTTC
TRBV28	-	TRBJ2-7	-	14	CASSSGRRSNEQYF	TGTGCCAGCAGCTCGGGACGGCGATCCAACGAGCAGTACTTC
TRBV7-6	TRBD1	TRBJ1-1	-	14	CASSPTGPNTEAFF	TGTGCCAGCAGCCCGACAGGGCCCAACACTGAAGCTTTCTTT
TRBV2	-	TRBJ2-7	-	14	CASRTRTENYEQYF	TGTGCCAGCAGGACCCGGACTGAGAACTACGAGCAGTACTTC
TRBV5-5	-	TRBJ1-1	-	16	CASSLDGGALNTEAFF	TGTGCCAGCAGCTTGGACGGAGGGGCCCTGAACACTGAAGCTTTCTTT
TRBV19	-	TRBJ2-1	-	14	CASSMKNSYNEQFF	TGTGCCAGTAGTATGAAAAACTCCTACAATGAGCAGTTCTTC
TRBV7-2	-	TRBJ2-7	-	14	CASSFQGQSPEQYF	TGTGCCAGCAGCTTTCAGGGGCAATCCCCCGAGCAGTACTTC
TRBV4-1	-	TRBJ2-7	-	16	CASSPQAGWSSYEQYF	TGCGCCAGCAGCCCTCAGGCGGGATGGAGCTCCTACGAGCAGTACTTC
TRBV5-5	-	TRBJ1-2	-	15	CASSPQEGTNYGYTF	TGTGCCAGCAGCCCGCAGGAAGGAACTAACTATGGCTACACCTTC
TRBV11-2	-	TRBJ2-3	-	15	CASSLDYRDQDTQYF	TGTGCCAGCAGCTTAGATTACAGGGATCAGGATACGCAGTATTTT
TRBV4-1	-	TRBJ2-3	-	12	CASSQLQDTQYF	TGCGCCAGCAGCCAGTTACAAGATACGCAGTATTTT
TRBV4-3	-	TRBJ2-7	-	17	CASSRAVPGDHSYEQYF	TGCGCCAGCAGCCGAGCTGTTCCGGGGGACCACTCCTACGAGCAGTACTTC
TRBV7-9	TRBD1	TRBJ1-1	-	16	CASSNRDREMNTEAFF	TGTGCCAGCAGCAACCGGGACAGGGAAATGAACACTGAAGCTTTCTTT
TRBV7-6	TRBD1	TRBJ2-7	-	15	CASSLVGTGEYEQYF	TGTGCCAGCAGCTTAGTCGGGACAGGGGAATACGAGCAGTACTTC
TRBV10-2	TRBD1	TRBJ2-1	-	17	CASSDPTGQKSRGWQFF	TGCGCCAGCAGTGACCCAACGGGACAGAAAAGCCGAGGATGGCAGTTCTTC
TRBV5-1	TRBD2	TRBJ2-7	once	16	CASSLALAGGTYEQYF	TGCGCCAGCAGCTTGGCTCTAGCGGGAGGGACCTACGAGCAGTACTTC
TRBV19	TRBD2	TRBJ2-2	-	17	CASSPPTGGRSTGELFF	TGTGCCAGTAGTCCCCCTACTGGCGGGAGATCCACCGGGGAGCTGTTTTTT
TRBV2	-	TRBJ2-3	once	12	CASSERTDTQYF	TGTGCCAGCAGTGAAAGAACAGATACGCAGTATTTT
TRBV5-8	-	TRBJ2-7	-	13	CASSLNSPGEQYF	TGTGCCAGCAGCTTGAATTCTCCTGGCGAGCAGTACTTC
TRBV19	TRBD1	TRBJ2-3	-	16	CASSVTGTGLTDTQYF	TGTGCCAGTAGTGTAACCGGGACAGGGCTAACAGATACGCAGTATTTT
TRBV5-4	-	TRBJ2-1	-	15	CASSLRLTSYNEQFF	TGTGCCAGCAGCTTGAGGCTTACGTCCTACAATGAGCAGTTCTTC
TRBV18	-	TRBJ1-2	-	15	CASSPEDSYLYGYTF	TGTGCCAGCTCACCAGAAGACAGCTACCTCTATGGCTACACCTTC
TRBV10-3	-	TRBJ1-1	-	15	CAISERAGPNTEAFF	TGTGCCATCAGTGAAAGGGCAGGGCCGAACACTGAAGCTTTCTTT
TRBV14	-	TRBJ2-7	-	13	CASNQGRAGEQYF	TGTGCCAGCAACCAAGGGCGGGCCGGGGAGCAGTACTTC
TRBV18	TRBD2	TRBJ2-7	-	15	CASSPLGTTSYEQYF	TGTGCCAGCTCACCACTTGGGACTACCTCCTACGAGCAGTACTTC
TRBV28	TRBD1	TRBJ1-5	-	14	CASSEGQNNQPQHF	TGTGCCAGCAGCGAGGGACAGAACAATCAGCCCCAGCATTTT